This T cell receptor (beta chain) was sequenced during a study of T cell responses to AZD1222 COVID-19 vaccine. Study results and limitations: Within unmutated variant regions lay the reported targets of nearly half of spike-specific TCRs.

Details on this clone: Its antigen is still unknown.

Losses at the gene ends were 4 bases for V and 2 bases for J; bases not matched to a gene: 4. This CDR3 contains 15 residues. Per germline, CDR1 LNHDA and CDR2 SQIVND (reference sequence). Sequencing was performed with immunoSEQ multiplex PCR; in TCRdb, only in-frame clones are kept and a portion is missing. Of about 130,000 clones detected, approximately 87% appear once; the ten largest clones hold more than 9%. This receptor was identified in an adult in good health. The chain recombines TRBV19 with TRBJ2-3; TRBD1 matches 9 bases. This specimen was peripheral blood, taken on day 0 of AZD1222 vaccination. Here the CDR3 reads CASSTWTGATDTQYF. In nucleotides, the CDR3 is TGTGCCAGTAGTACTTGGACAGGGGCCACAGATACGCAGTATTTT. The variable domain in full, with the rest retrieved from reference TRBV19 and TRBJ2-3, is DGGITQSPKYLFRKEGQNVTLSCEQNLNHDAMYWYRQDPGQGLRLIYYSQIVNDFQKGDIAEGYSVSREKKESFPLTVTSAQKNPTAFYLCASSTWTGATDTQYFGPGTRLTVL.